The 16 T cell receptor beta chains below were found in one sample sequenced in a study of tumor and adjacent non-tumor tissue in lung cancer. This sample's RNA came from whole unsorted tissue. TCRbeta libraries were built with three rounds of nested PCR, modified from ARM-PCR. MiXCR, run by TCRdb on the multiplex PCR reads, gives a single entry per CDR3 protein. The sample carries about 70,000 distinct CDR3 sequences, around three quarters recorded once. Input material: lung tumor tissue. Receptors originate from a man in his 60s with non-small cell lung cancer.

Of note for this clonotype: The conserved closing phenylalanine or tryptophan is absent in this CDR3, likely reflecting a read error. The DNA is left out, because the CDR3 cannot be placed on it with certainty; the CDR3 is given as TCRdb lists it. The V call is TRBV20-1, the J call TRBJ2-7; the D call of TRBD2 is as the table states it, not checked on the DNA. Germline V gene lookup returns CDR1 DFQATT and CDR2 SNEGSKA (reference sequence). The CDR3 length is 16 residues, termini included. The CDR3 sequence: CSARDPAGGRGYEQCL.

Comment on this clonotype: A read error may be the cause here, since a much bigger clone is one base away. V and J are TRBV2 and TRBJ2-1; 10 bases are shared with TRBD2. Germline-derived CDR1 and CDR2 are SNHLY and FYNNEI. There are 16 residues in the CDR3. Here the CDR3 reads CASSEWSSGSYKEQFF. The DNA for the CDR3 is TGTGCCAGCAGTGAGTGGTCTAGCGGGAGCTACAAAGAGCAGTTCTTC.

The rearrangement links TRBV6-1 to TRBJ1-1; no reliable D call. Germline-derived CDR1 and CDR2 are MNHNS and SASEGT. The V end was cut by 9 bases, the J end by 1 base, with 12 bases between. This CDR3 has 13 amino acids. The CDR3, as DNA: TGTGCCAGACGCGTCAAGGCGAACACTGAAGCTTTCTTT. Translating it yields CARRVKANTEAFF.

To note about this clonotype: A junction end diverges from the germline sequence, so it may reflect a read error. The V gene is TRBV6-6, the J gene TRBJ2-5, with D unclear. The germline V gene has CDR1 MNHNY and CDR2 SVGAGI (reference sequence). The CDR3 is 16 amino acids. In DNA form, the CDR3 reads TGTGCCAGCAGTTACTTGTGGTCCAGCTCGGAAGAGACCCAGCACTTC. Translated: CASSYLWSSSEETQHF.

This clonotype is deemed medium-sized. V and J are TRBV20-1 and TRBJ2-3; 7 bases are shared with TRBD2. The V segment lost 0 bases and the J segment 4 bases; nucleotides outside the gene matches: 4. Germline V gene sequence: CDR1 DFQATT, CDR2 SNEGSKA (reference sequence). The CDR3 sequence is 14 residues long. For the CDR3, the DNA is TGCAGTGCTAGAGATGAAGGACTAGCAGATACGCAGTATTTT. It translates to CSARDEGLADTQYF.

The chain uses TRBV6-1 and TRBJ2-3; perhaps D is TRBD1 or TRBD2 (5 bases each). V was cut by 6 bases and J by 4 bases, with 17 bases left in between. CDR3 length: 15 residues. Germline lookup yields CDR1 MNHNS and CDR2 SASEGT. CDR3 sequence: CASRIQAGSADTQYF. The DNA for the CDR3 is TGTGCCAGCAGAATACAGGCAGGGAGCGCAGATACGCAGTATTTT.

In this sample, this clonotype turned up a few times. Possible read error: a much larger clone is one base away. This chain connects TRBV5-1 to TRBJ1-2, with 9 bases that match TRBD1. With V trimmed by 4 bases and J by 6 bases, 7 bases remained unmatched. The CDR3 loop spans 14 amino acids. Germline lookup yields CDR1 SGHRS and CDR2 YFSETQ. In DNA, the CDR3 is TGCGCCAGCAGCCCGACAGGGGGACACAATGGCTACACCTTC. As protein: CASSPTGGHNGYTF.

For this clonotype: Germline is not matched at one junction end, which may reflect a read error. V gene TRBV29-1 combines with J gene TRBJ2-5, with unresolved D. The V gene's germline CDR1 is SQVTM and CDR2 ANQGSEA. The CDR3 sequence is 12 residues long. CDR3 sequence: CRVVTMQETQYF. The DNA for the CDR3 is TGCCGCGTGGTCACGATGCAAGAGACCCAGTACTTC. Together with reference TRBV29-1 and TRBJ2-5, the CDR3 gives the full variable domain: SAVISQKPSRDICQRGTSLTIQCQVDSQVTMMFWYRQQPGQSLTLIATANQGSEATYESGFVIDKFPISRPNLTFSTLTVSNMSPEDSSIYLCRVVTMQETQYFGPGTRLLVL.

Comments on this clonotype: A read error is likely, as this CDR3 ends without the conserved phenylalanine or tryptophan. This sequence joins TRBV5-5 and TRBJ2-7, with 7 bases aligning to TRBD1. The CDR3 covers 14 residues. V shed 5 bases, J shed 3 bases, and the junction held 8 bases outside the gene matches. From germline, CDR1 is SGHKS and CDR2 YYEKEE (reference sequence). The CDR3 DNA reads TGTGCCAGCAGTTCAGACAGGGTTTTCTACGAGCAGTACTGC. Its protein product is CASSSDRVFYEQYC.

Worth noting for this clonotype: The junction differs from germline at one of its ends, possibly a read error. The chain combines TRBV11-2 with TRBJ2-1; no clear D. Germline values: CDR1 SGHAT, CDR2 FQNNGV. CDR3 length: 15 amino acids. In nucleotides, the CDR3 is TGTGGCAGCAGCCATCGTGGGCGGAAGGACAATGAGCAGTTCTTC. Translated, it gives CGSSHRGRKDNEQFF. The variable domain in full, with the rest retrieved from reference TRBV11-2 and TRBJ2-1, is EAGVAQSPRYKIIEKRQSVAFWCNPISGHATLYWYQQILGQGPKLLIQFQNNGVVDDSQLPKDRFSAERLKGVDSTLKIQPAKLEDSAVYLCGSSHRGRKDNEQFFGPGTRLTVL.

V and J are TRBV29-1 and TRBJ2-7; D gene ambiguous. The CDR3 sequence is 12 residues long. From germline, CDR1 is SQVTM and CDR2 ANQGSEA. Trimming took 5 bases from V and 6 from J, leaving 14 bases between them. The CDR3 DNA is TGCAGCGTTCAGCTTGAGGCAGGCGAGCAGTACTTC. Its translation: CSVQLEAGEQYF.

This clonotype was seen ten or more times. This rearrangement joins TRBV6-5 to TRBJ2-7; 7 nucleotides agree with TRBD1. The CDR3 length is 15 residues. Germline loops: CDR1 MNHEY, CDR2 SVGAGI. Losses at the gene ends were 0 bases for V and 1 base for J; bases not matched to a gene: 3. The CDR3 DNA follows: TGTGCCAGCAGTTACTCCGGGGACAGTTCCTACGAGCAGTACTTC. Translated: CASSYSGDSSYEQYF.

This clonotype appeared many times. V is TRBV29-1 and J is TRBJ2-2; no definite D call. Germline-derived CDR1 and CDR2 are SQVTM and ANQGSEA. There are 11 residues in the CDR3. V gave up 7 bases and J gave up 3 bases, with 6 bases separating them. The chain's CDR3 is CSADYTGELFF. The DNA for the CDR3 is TGCAGCGCTGACTACACCGGGGAGCTGTTTTTT.

Worth noting for this clonotype: At one end, the junction sequence differs from germline, possibly due to a read error. The chain recombines TRBV5-1 with TRBJ2-1; D gene uncertain. This CDR3 spans 12 amino acids. Germline V gene data show CDR1 as SGHRS and CDR2 as YFSETQ. CDR3 region: CACSLNDNEQFF. CDR3 nucleotides: TGCGCCTGCAGCTTGAATGATAATGAGCAGTTCTTC.

This clonotype was detected only a few times. This may arise from a read error, as a much more abundant clone is one base away. V is TRBV6-6 and J is TRBJ1-1; unclear D gene. This CDR3 is built from 13 residues. CDR1 is MNHNY and CDR2 is SVGAGI in the germline V gene (reference sequence). CDR3 amino acids: CVSSYSVNTEAFF. The DNA for the CDR3 is TGTGTCAGCAGTTATTCTGTGAACACTGAAGCTTTCTTT.

Many counts were recorded for this clonotype. An end of the junction differs from the germline gene, which may be a read error. The chain uses TRBV6-5 and TRBJ2-5; D not resolved. CDR3 length: 13 residues. Germline lookup yields CDR1 MNHEY and CDR2 SVGAGI. CDR3 sequence reads: CASRPSLGEKQYF. In DNA form, the CDR3 reads TGTGCAAGCAGGCCCTCGCTTGGAGAGAAACAGTACTTC.